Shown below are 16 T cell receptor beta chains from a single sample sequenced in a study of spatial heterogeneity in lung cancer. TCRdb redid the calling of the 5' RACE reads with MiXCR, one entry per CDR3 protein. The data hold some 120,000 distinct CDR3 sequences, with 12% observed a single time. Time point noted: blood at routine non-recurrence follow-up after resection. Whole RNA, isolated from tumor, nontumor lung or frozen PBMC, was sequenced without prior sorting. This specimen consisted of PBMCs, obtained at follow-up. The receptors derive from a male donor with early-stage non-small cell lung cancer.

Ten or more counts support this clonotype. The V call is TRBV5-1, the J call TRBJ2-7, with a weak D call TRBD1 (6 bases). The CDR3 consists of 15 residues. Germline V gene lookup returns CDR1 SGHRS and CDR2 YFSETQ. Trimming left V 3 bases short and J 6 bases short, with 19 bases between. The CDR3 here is CASSSTGTQKGEQYF. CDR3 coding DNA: TGCGCCAGCAGCTCTACCGGGACACAAAAAGGCGAGCAGTACTTC.

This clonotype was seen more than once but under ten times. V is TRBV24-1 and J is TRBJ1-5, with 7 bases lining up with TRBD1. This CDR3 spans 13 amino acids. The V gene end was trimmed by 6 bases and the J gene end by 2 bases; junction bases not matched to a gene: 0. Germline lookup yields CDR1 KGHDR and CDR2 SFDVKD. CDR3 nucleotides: TGTGCCACCAGTACAGGGGGCAATCAGCCCCAGCATTTT. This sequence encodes CATSTGGNQPQHF.

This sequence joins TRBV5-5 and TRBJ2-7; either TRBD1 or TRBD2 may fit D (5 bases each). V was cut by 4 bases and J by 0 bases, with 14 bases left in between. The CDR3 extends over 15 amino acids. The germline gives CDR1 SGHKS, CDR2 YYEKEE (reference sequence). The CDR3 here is CASSNRGVGSYEQYF. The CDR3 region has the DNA TGTGCCAGCAGCAATCGAGGGGTAGGCTCCTACGAGCAGTACTTC.

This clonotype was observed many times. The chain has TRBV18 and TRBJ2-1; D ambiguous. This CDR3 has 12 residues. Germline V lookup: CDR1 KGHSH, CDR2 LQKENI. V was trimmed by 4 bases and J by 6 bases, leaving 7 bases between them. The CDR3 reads CASSRSSNEQFF. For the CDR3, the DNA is TGTGCCAGCTCACGTTCGTCCAATGAGCAGTTCTTC. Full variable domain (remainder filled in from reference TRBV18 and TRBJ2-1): NAGVMQNPRHLVRRRGQEARLRCSPMKGHSHVYWYRQLPEEGLKFMVYLQKENIIDESGMPKERFSAEFPKEGPSILRIQQVVRGDSAAYFCASSRSSNEQFFGPGTRLTVL.

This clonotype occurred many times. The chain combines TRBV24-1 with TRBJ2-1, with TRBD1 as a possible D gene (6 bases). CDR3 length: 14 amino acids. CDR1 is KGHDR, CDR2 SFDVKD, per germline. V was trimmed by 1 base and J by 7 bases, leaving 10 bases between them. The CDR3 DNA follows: TGTGCCACCAGTGATTTCTGGACAGCAAATGAGCAGTTCTTC. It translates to CATSDFWTANEQFF.

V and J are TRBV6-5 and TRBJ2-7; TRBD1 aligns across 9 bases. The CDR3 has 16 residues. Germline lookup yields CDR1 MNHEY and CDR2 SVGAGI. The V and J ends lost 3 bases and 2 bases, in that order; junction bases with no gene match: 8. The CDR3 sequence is CASSYTGGDLAYEQYF. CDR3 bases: TGTGCCAGCAGTTATACAGGGGGCGATCTGGCCTACGAGCAGTACTTC.

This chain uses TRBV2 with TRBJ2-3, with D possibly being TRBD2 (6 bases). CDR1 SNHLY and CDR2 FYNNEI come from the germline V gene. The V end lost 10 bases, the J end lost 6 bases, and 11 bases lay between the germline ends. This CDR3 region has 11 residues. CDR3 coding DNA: TGTGCCACCGAGCTAGCGGATACGCAGTATTTT. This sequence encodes CATELADTQYF.

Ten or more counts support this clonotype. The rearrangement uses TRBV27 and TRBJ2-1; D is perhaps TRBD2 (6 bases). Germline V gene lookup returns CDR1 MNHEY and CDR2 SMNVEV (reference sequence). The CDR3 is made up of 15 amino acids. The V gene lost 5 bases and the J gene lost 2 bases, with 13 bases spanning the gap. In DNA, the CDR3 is TGTGCCAGCAGTCCTACCGGCGGGACCTACAATGAGCAGTTCTTC. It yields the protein CASSPTGGTYNEQFF.

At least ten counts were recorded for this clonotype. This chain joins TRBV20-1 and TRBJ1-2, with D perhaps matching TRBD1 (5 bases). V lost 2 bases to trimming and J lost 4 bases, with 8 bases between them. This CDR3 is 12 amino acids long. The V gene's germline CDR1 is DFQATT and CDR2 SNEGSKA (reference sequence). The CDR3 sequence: CSARRTPYGYTF. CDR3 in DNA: TGCAGTGCTAGACGGACACCCTATGGCTACACCTTC.

The CDR3 is CASRQGNEQFF. The CDR3, as DNA: TGTGCCAGCAGACAGGGAAATGAGCAGTTCTTC. The chain links TRBV12-3 or TRBV12-4 to TRBJ2-1; tentative D call: TRBD1 (6 bases). V lost 6 bases and J 7 bases, leaving 7 bases between the germline ends. CDR3 length: 11 residues.

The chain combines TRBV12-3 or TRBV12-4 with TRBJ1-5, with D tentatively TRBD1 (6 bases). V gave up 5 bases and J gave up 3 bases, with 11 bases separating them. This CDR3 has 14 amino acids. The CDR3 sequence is CASSEDRVNQPQHF. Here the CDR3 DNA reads TGTGCCAGCAGTGAGGACAGAGTCAATCAGCCCCAGCATTTT.

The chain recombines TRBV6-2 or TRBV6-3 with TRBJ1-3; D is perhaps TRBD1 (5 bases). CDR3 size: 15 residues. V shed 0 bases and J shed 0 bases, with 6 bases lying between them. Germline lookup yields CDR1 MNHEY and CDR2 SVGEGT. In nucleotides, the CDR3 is TGTGCCAGCAGTTACTCGGGGACCTCTGGAAACACCATATATTTT. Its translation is CASSYSGTSGNTIYF.

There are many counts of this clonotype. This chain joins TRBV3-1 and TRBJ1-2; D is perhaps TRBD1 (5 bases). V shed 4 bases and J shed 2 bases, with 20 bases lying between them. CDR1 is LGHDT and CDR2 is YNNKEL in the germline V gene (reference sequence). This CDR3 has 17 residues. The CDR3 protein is CASSPLETVGPNYGYTF. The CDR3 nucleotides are TGTGCCAGCAGCCCCCTTGAGACCGTGGGGCCGAACTATGGCTACACCTTC. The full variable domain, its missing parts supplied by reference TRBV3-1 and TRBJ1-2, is DTAVSQTPKYLVTQMGNDKSIKCEQNLGHDTMYWYKQDSKKFLKIMFSYNNKELIINETVPNRFSPKSPDKAHLNLHINSLELGDSAVYFCASSPLETVGPNYGYTFGSGTRLTVV.

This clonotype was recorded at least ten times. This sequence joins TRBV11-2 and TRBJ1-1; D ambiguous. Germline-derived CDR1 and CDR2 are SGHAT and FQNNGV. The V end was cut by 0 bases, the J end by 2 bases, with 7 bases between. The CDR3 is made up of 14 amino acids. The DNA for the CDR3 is TGTGCCAGCAGCTTAGATCTTGTCAACACTGAAGCTTTCTTT. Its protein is CASSLDLVNTEAFF.

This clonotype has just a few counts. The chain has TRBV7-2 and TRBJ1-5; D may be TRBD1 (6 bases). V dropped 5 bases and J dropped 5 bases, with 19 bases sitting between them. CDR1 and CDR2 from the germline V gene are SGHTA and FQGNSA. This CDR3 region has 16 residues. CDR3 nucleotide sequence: TGTGCCAGCAGCCAATATCCAGGGGATACACATCAGCCCCAGCATTTT. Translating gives CASSQYPGDTHQPQHF.

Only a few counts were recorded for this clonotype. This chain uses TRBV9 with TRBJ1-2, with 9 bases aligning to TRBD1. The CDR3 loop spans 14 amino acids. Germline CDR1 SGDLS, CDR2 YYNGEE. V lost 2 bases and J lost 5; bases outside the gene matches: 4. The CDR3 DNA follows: TGTGCCAGCAGCGTCCTGGACAGGGGATATGGCTACACCTTC. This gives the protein CASSVLDRGYGYTF.